This T cell receptor beta chain derives from a study of brain T cells in children with intractable seizures. Time point given: blood from clinic visit 5 months post-surgery; TSC patient then seizure free. Surgery cases with the highest brain T cell transcript signatures were chosen for sequencing. In the case of this clone: The antigen remains undetermined.

Study conclusions and caveats: Viral specificity was inferred only from CDR3 similarity; HCMV serostatus was unknown.

Trimming removed 7 bases at V and 4 bases at J, with 7 bases between. From germline, CDR1 is SQVTM and CDR2 ANQGSEA. The CDR3 is made up of 11 amino acids. Sequencing was performed with immunoSEQ multiplex PCR; in TCRdb, only in-frame clones are kept and a portion is missing. The table records about 320,000 clones, roughly 92% of them present only once. V usage is TRBV29-1 and J usage is TRBJ2-2; the D gene is possibly TRBD2 (6 bases). This specimen was peripheral blood, taken roughly 5 months after surgery. The clonotype was recovered from a boy under two years old with tuberous sclerosis and intractable seizures. CDR3 sequence reads: CSAGVTGELFF. In nucleotides, the CDR3 is TGCAGCGCGGGGGTCACCGGGGAGCTGTTTTTT.